These 2 T cell receptor beta chains originate from one sample sequenced in a study of monozygotic twins with cystic fibrosis. TCRdb's copy holds only in-frame clones and misses some; the assay was immunoSEQ multiplex PCR. The sample contains around 30,000 clones, just under 85% of which appear only once. Specimen: blood. The receptors stem from a girl aged 2-10 years with cystic fibrosis.

V and J are TRBV6-1 and TRBJ1-6; maybe TRBD1 (6 bases). V dropped 4 bases and J dropped 5 bases, with 9 bases sitting between them. Germline CDR1 and CDR2: MNHNS and SASEGT. This CDR3 spans 14 amino acids. CDR3 region: CASSVRDNNSPLHF. The DNA for the CDR3 is TGTGCCAGCAGTGTCCGGGACAATAATTCACCCCTCCACTTT.

This chain connects TRBV4-1 to TRBJ2-3; 8 nucleotides align to TRBD1. There are 17 residues in the CDR3. Germline V gene lookup returns CDR1 MGHRA and CDR2 YSYEKL. The V and J ends lost 1 base and 0 bases, in that order; junction bases with no gene match: 6. In DNA, the CDR3 is TGCGCCAGCAGCCAAGTTCAGGGGGCTGGAAGCACAGATACGCAGTATTTT. This encodes CASSQVQGAGSTDTQYF.